This record concerns one T cell receptor (beta chain) sequence. The antigen is unknown. The PCR was carried out with 60 Vbeta primers and 13 Jbeta primers. Sequenced by immunoSEQ multiplex PCR; TCRdb stores in-frame clones only, minus some. This sample has fewer than 80,000 clones, with about 74% found just once. This entry is derived from a study of cytomegalovirus exposure and HLA in healthy donors. Study conclusions and caveats: Three CMV-associated chains proved CMV antigen-specific in vitro.

The CDR3 has 14 residues. The V end lost 0 bases, the J end lost 4 bases, and 10 bases lay between the germline ends. CDR1 is SGHRS, CDR2 YFSETQ, per germline. The clonotype comes from a woman in her sixties in good health and CMV-seropositive. Sequencing was performed on PBMCs. The genes are TRBV5-1 and TRBJ1-1, with D perhaps TRBD1 (5 bases). CDR3 protein: CASSLGQGSTEAFF. The CDR3 DNA reads TGCGCCAGCAGCTTGGGCCAGGGTAGCACTGAAGCTTTCTTT.